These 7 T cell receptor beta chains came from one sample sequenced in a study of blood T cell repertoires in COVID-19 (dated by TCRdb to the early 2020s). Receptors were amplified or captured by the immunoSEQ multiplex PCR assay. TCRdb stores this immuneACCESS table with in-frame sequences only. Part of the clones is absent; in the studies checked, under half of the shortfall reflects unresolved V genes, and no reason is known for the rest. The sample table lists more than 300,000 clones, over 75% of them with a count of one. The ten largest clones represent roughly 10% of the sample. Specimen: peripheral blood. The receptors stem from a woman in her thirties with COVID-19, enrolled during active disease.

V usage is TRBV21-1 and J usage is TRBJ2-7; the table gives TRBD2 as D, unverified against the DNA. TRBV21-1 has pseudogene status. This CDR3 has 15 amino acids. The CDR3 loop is CASSKAGGRLDEQYF. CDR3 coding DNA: TGTGCCAGCAGCAAAGCCGGGGGGCGATTGGACGAGCAGTACTTC.

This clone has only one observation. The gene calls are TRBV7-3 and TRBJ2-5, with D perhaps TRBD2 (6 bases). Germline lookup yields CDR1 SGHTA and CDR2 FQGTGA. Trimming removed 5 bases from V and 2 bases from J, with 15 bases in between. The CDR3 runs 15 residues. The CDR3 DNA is TGTGCCAGCAGCCCAACGTTAGCGGTTCAAGAGACCCAGTACTTC. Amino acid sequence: CASSPTLAVQETQYF.

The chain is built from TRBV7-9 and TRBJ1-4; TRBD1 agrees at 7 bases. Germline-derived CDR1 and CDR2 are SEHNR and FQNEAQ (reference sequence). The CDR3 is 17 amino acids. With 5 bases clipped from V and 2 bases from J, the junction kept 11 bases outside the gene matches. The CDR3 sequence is CASSPGQSGVTNEKLFF. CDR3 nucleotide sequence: TGTGCCAGCAGCCCGGGACAGTCTGGCGTGACTAATGAAAAACTGTTTTTT. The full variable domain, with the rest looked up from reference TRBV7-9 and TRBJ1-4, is DTGVSQNPRHKITKRGQNVTFRCDPISEHNRLYWYRQTLGQGPEFLTYFQNEAQLEKSRLLSDRFSAERPKGSFSTLEIQRTEQGDSAMYLCASSPGQSGVTNEKLFFGSGTQLSVL.

The CDR3 reads CASSRPGQITNTNTGELFF. The CDR3 DNA reads TGTGCCAGCTCGAGGCCGGGACAAATAACCAATACGAACACCGGGGAGCTGTTTTTT. The chain combines TRBV18 with TRBJ2-2, with D possibly TRBD1 on 6 matching bases. Germline lookup yields CDR1 KGHSH and CDR2 LQKENI. The CDR3 is 19 residues long. V lost 6 bases to trimming and J lost 0 bases, with 23 bases between them. The whole variable domain, remainder taken from reference TRBV18 and TRBJ2-2, is NAGVMQNPRHLVRRRGQEARLRCSPMKGHSHVYWYRQLPEEGLKFMVYLQKENIIDESGMPKERFSAEFPKEGPSILRIQQVVRGDSAAYFCASSRPGQITNTNTGELFFGEGSRLTVL.

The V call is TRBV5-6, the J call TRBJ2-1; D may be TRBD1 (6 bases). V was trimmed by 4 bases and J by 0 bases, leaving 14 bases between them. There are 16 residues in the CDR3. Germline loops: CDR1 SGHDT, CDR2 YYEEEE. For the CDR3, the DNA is TGTGCCAGCAGCCGACAGGTCTCAAACTCCTACAATGAGCAGTTCTTC. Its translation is CASSRQVSNSYNEQFF.

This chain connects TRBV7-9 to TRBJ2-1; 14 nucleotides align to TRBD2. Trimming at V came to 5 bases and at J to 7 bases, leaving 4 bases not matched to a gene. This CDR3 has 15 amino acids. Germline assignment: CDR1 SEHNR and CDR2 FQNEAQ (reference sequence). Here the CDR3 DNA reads TGTGCCAGCAGCCCCGGGACTAGCGGGAGTAATGAGCAGTTCTTC. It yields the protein CASSPGTSGSNEQFF.

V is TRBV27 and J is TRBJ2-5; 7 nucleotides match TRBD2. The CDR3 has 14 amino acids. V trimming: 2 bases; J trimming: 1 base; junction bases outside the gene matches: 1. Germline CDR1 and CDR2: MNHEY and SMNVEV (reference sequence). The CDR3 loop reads CASSLAGVQETQYF. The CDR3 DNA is TGTGCCAGCAGTTTAGCGGGAGTCCAAGAGACCCAGTACTTC.